This TCR beta chain stems from a study of shared clonotypes between healthy human individuals. This clone was detected only a few times. Losses at the gene ends were 4 bases for V and 4 bases for J; bases not matched to a gene: 10. Germline assignment: CDR1 SGHRS and CDR2 YFSETQ. The CDR3 runs to 15 residues. TCRdb's table, derived via immunoSEQ multiplex PCR, lists solely in-frame clones and lacks some. The sample lists about 490,000 clones, over 75% occurring once. The sequenced sample consisted of PBMCs. The chain combines TRBV5-1 with TRBJ2-7; 8 bases match TRBD1. This receptor was identified in a woman aged 35 to 49 in good health. Some clones in this sample may be carry-over from other donors' samples. In nucleotides, the CDR3 is TGCGCCAGCAGCCTAACGGGACAGGAGATGTACGAGCAGTACTTC. It specifies CASSLTGQEMYEQYF.